The 20 T cell receptor beta chains below come from one sample, sequenced in a study of metastatic and nonmetastatic thyroid tumors. The entire patient cohort was treatment-naive prior to thyroid surgery. TCRdb reanalyzed the PCR reads via MiXCR. There are over 20,000 clones in the sample; 9% to 15% occur only once, and roughly 6.2% lies in the top ten. The sample consisted of blood. These receptors were obtained from a male donor with papillary thyroid cancer or a benign thyroid nodule (not recorded which). Some clones in this sample may be carry-over from other donors' samples.

In this sample, this clone turned up many times. V and J are TRBV9 and TRBJ2-1, with D possibly TRBD2 on 5 matching bases. The germline V gene has CDR1 SGDLS and CDR2 YYNGEE. The CDR3 is made up of 16 amino acids. V dropped 4 bases and J dropped 4 bases, with 18 bases sitting between them. CDR3 DNA: TGTGCCAGCAGCCACACACCGGCGACTACTTACAATGAGCAGTTCTTC. Protein: CASSHTPATTYNEQFF.

By share, this clone ranks as medium-sized. The rearrangement links TRBV20-1 to TRBJ2-7, with 11 bases matching TRBD2. The CDR3 consists of 14 residues. Germline V CDR1 and CDR2: DFQATT, SNEGSKA (reference sequence). With V trimmed by 6 bases and J by 4 bases, 8 bases remained unmatched. CDR3: CSADLTSGMYEQYF. The CDR3 DNA is TGCAGTGCCGATCTGACTAGCGGGATGTACGAGCAGTACTTC.

The chain has TRBV20-1 and TRBJ1-5; 7 bases are shared with TRBD1. CDR3 length: 16 residues. Germline CDR1 and CDR2: DFQATT and SNEGSKA (reference sequence). J gave up 0 bases and V 5 bases, and 10 bases lay outside the gene matches. CDR3 region: CSAESQGRYSNQPQHF. In DNA, the CDR3 is TGCAGTGCTGAGTCACAGGGGCGATATAGCAATCAGCCCCAGCATTTT.

This clone was recorded many times. The chain uses TRBV6-1 and TRBJ1-5, with D hard to call. The CDR3 is made up of 15 amino acids. V lost 7 bases and J 1 base, leaving 14 bases between the germline ends. Germline CDR1 is MNHNS and CDR2 is SASEGT. The DNA for the CDR3 is TGTGCCAGCAAGAAGGAGGTGCGAAGCAATCAGCCCCAGCATTTT. Translation: CASKKEVRSNQPQHF.

This clone was found many times. The genes are TRBV19 and TRBJ1-3; D not resolved. Germline CDR1 LNHDA, CDR2 SQIVND (reference sequence). The CDR3 has 13 residues. The V end was cut by 10 bases, the J end by 0 bases, with 10 bases between. CDR3 in amino acids: CATAEYSGNTIYF. As DNA, the CDR3 is TGTGCCACCGCGGAGTACTCTGGAAACACCATATATTTT.

The chain carries TRBV6-5 and TRBJ2-3; D uncertain. The CDR3 runs 13 residues. V dropped 4 bases and J dropped 0 bases, with 5 bases sitting between them. Germline V gene sequence: CDR1 MNHEY, CDR2 SVGAGI. The CDR3 loop is CASSSMSTDTQYF. CDR3 bases: TGTGCCAGCAGTTCAATGAGCACAGATACGCAGTATTTT.

V is TRBV30 and J is TRBJ1-5; D call uncertain. Trimming shortened V by 3 bases and J by 5 bases, and 14 bases separated the two germline ends. The CDR3 length is 14 residues. Germline V gene data show CDR1 as GTSNPN and CDR2 as SVGIG (reference sequence). CDR3 sequence reads: CAWSALGGDQPQHF. The DNA of the CDR3 is TGTGCCTGGAGCGCGCTGGGAGGCGATCAGCCCCAGCATTTT.

This clone was seen repeatedly, ten times or more. A much larger clone lies one base from this, so it may be a read error. The V call is TRBV11-2, the J call TRBJ1-6; 9 bases are shared with TRBD1. CDR3 length: 16 amino acids. Germline V gives CDR1 SGHAT, CDR2 FQNNGV. CDR3 region: CASSPRQGEGGSPLHF. The CDR3 DNA reads as TGCGCCAGCAGCCCCCGACAGGGGGAAGGAGGTTCACCCCTCCACTTT.

In its sample, this clone was seen many times. V is TRBV28 and J is TRBJ1-1; no firm D call. CDR3 length equals 14 residues. V lost 5 bases and J 1 base, leaving 11 bases between the germline ends. Germline V CDR1 and CDR2: MDHEN, SYDVKM. CDR3 residues: CASSPGGRNTEAFF. For the CDR3, the DNA is TGTGCCAGCAGTCCAGGTGGGAGGAACACTGAAGCTTTCTTT.

The chain has TRBV11-2 and TRBJ2-7, with D perhaps TRBD2 (6 bases). The CDR3 length is 13 residues. CDR1 is SGHAT and CDR2 is FQNNGV in the germline V gene. Here the CDR3 reads CAISRGALGGRYF. The CDR3 region has the DNA TGTGCTATCAGTCGAGGGGCGTTGGGGGGTAGGTACTTC.

This clone was observed many times. This sequence joins TRBV7-9 and TRBJ2-3; no clear D gene. CDR3 length equals 12 residues. V lost 5 bases and J lost 5, with 8 bases in between. CDR1 is SEHNR and CDR2 is FQNEAQ in the germline V gene (reference sequence). CDR3 coding DNA: TGTGCCAGCAGCCGACGTATAGATACGCAGTATTTT. Translating gives CASSRRIDTQYF. The full variable domain, rest sourced from reference TRBV7-9 and TRBJ2-3, is DTGVSQNPRHKITKRGQNVTFRCDPISEHNRLYWYRQTLGQGPEFLTYFQNEAQLEKSRLLSDRFSAERPKGSFSTLEIQRTEQGDSAMYLCASSRRIDTQYFGPGTRLTVL.

This clone was counted many times. A much larger clone lies a single base off, so this may be a read error. This chain links TRBV19 with TRBJ1-6; TRBD1 might be the D (6 bases). This CDR3 contains 14 residues. Germline V lookup: CDR1 LNHDA, CDR2 SQIVND (reference sequence). The V gene lost 4 bases and the J gene lost 10 bases, with 14 bases spanning the gap. The CDR3 sequence: CASSNDRRGSPLHF. DNA for the CDR3: TGTGCCAGTAGTAACGACAGGAGAGGATCACCCCTCCACTTT.

This clone showed up many times. A much larger clonotype is one base distant, so this may be a read error. The chain employs TRBV18 and TRBJ1-2; no definite D call. Germline lookup yields CDR1 KGHSH and CDR2 LQKENI. The length of the CDR3 is 12 residues. CDR3: CARSPDNYGYTF. CDR3 sequence (DNA): TGTGCCCGCTCACCCGATAACTATGGCTACACCTTC. Using reference TRBV18 and TRBJ1-2 for the parts outside the CDR3, the full variable domain is NAGVMQNPRHLVRRRGQEARLRCSPMKGHSHVYWYRQLPEEGLKFMVYLQKENIIDESGMPKERFSAEFPKEGPSILRIQQVVRGDSAAYFCARSPDNYGYTFGSGTRLTVV.

V gene TRBV6-1 combines with J gene TRBJ1-5; tentative D call: TRBD1 (5 bases). This CDR3 contains 14 residues. Germline V CDR1 and CDR2: MNHNS, SASEGT. V lost 0 bases and J lost 7, with 10 bases in between. The CDR3 protein is CASSEAGQGQPQHF. The DNA of the CDR3 is TGTGCCAGCAGTGAAGCAGGCCAGGGCCAGCCCCAGCATTTT.

This clone appeared many times. CDR3 bases: TGCGCCAGCAGCTTGGCGGGGGGACGAGCGCGGTCGTCCTACGAGCAGTACTTC. Protein: CASSLAGGRARSSYEQYF. The chain recombines TRBV5-1 with TRBJ2-7; 7 positions match TRBD2. The V gene's germline CDR1 is SGHRS and CDR2 YFSETQ. Trimming cost V 0 bases and J 1 base; bases outside gene matches: 13. This CDR3 is built from 18 residues.

V and J are TRBV12-3 or TRBV12-4 and TRBJ1-4; possibly TRBD1 for D (6 bases). The ends were cut back, 6 bases at V and 7 bases at J, with 18 bases in the middle. The CDR3 is 15 residues long. In nucleotides, the CDR3 is TGTGCCAGCAGACCTCGGGGGCAGGGTGGTGAAAAACTGTTTTTT. It specifies CASRPRGQGGEKLFF.

This clone was recorded at least ten times. This rearrangement joins TRBV24-1 to TRBJ1-5; D not resolved. Germline CDR1 and CDR2: KGHDR and SFDVKD. The CDR3 loop spans 14 amino acids. V was shortened by 4 bases and J by 0 bases, with 6 bases between the two germline ends. The CDR3 region is CATSEAASNQPQHF. The DNA for the CDR3 is TGTGCCACCAGTGAGGCAGCTAGCAATCAGCCCCAGCATTTT.

This clone was detected only a few times. The chain joins TRBV24-1 to TRBJ2-2, with unresolved D. The germline CDR1 and CDR2 sequences are KGHDR and SFDVKD. This CDR3 region has 14 residues. V lost 2 bases to trimming and J lost 4 bases, with 7 bases between them. The CDR3 loop reads CATSDYSSTGELFF. For the CDR3, the DNA is TGTGCCACCAGTGATTACTCGAGCACCGGGGAGCTGTTTTTT.

This clone showed up many times. J is TRBJ1-1 and V is TRBV6-5; 9 nucleotides agree with TRBD1. V shed 2 bases and J 9 bases; nucleotides not matched to a gene: 10. This CDR3 region has 15 residues. Germline V gives CDR1 MNHEY, CDR2 SVGAGI. The CDR3 DNA reads as TGTGCCAGCAGTTACCGCAAACCCGGACAGGGGAAAGCTTTCTTT. Residues: CASSYRKPGQGKAFF.

This clone was seen ten or more times. The chain has TRBV5-1 and TRBJ1-1; tentative D call: TRBD1 (5 bases). This CDR3 is built from 14 residues. Germline-derived CDR1 and CDR2 are SGHRS and YFSETQ. Trimming took off 4 bases at V and 6 bases at J, with 16 bases between the two ends. Here the CDR3 DNA reads TGCGCCAGCAGCCCCGCCTGGGGGGGTGCTGAAGCTTTCTTT. It codes for CASSPAWGGAEAFF. The full variable domain, rest sourced from reference TRBV5-1 and TRBJ1-1, is KAGVTQTPRYLIKTRGQQVTLSCSPISGHRSVSWYQQTPGQGLQFLFEYFSETQRNKGNFPGRFSGRQFSNSRSEMNVSTLELGDSALYLCASSPAWGGAEAFFGQGTRLTVV.